The clone carrying this TCR beta chain was seen once. The data stem from a study of control samples from healthy donors and cancer patients. The ends lost 0 bases at V and 4 bases at J; junction bases unmatched: 8. This CDR3 has 16 residues. Germline CDR1 reads GTSNPN; CDR2 reads SVGIG (reference sequence). Only in-frame clones appear in the TCRdb table, and some are missing; sequencing was by immunoSEQ multiplex PCR. Among some 79,000 clones listed, around 89% were seen once. The receptor was derived from a man in his forties or fifties in good health. The source material was blood. The chain has TRBV30 and TRBJ2-5, with 10 bases that match TRBD2. This CDR3 reads CAWSVRAGGPGETQYF. As DNA, the CDR3 is TGTGCCTGGAGTGTAAGAGCGGGGGGGCCCGGAGAGACCCAGTACTTC.